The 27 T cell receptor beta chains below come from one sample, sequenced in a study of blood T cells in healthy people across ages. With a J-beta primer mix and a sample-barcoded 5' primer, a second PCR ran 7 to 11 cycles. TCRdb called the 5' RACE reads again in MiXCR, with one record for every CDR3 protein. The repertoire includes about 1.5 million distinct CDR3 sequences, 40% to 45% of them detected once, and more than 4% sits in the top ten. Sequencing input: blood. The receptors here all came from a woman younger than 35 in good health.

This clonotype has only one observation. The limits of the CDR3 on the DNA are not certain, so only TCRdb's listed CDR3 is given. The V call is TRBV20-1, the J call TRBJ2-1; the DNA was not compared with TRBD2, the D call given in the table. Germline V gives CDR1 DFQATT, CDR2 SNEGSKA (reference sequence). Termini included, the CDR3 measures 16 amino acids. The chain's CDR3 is CSPLWEGGTSYNEQFF.

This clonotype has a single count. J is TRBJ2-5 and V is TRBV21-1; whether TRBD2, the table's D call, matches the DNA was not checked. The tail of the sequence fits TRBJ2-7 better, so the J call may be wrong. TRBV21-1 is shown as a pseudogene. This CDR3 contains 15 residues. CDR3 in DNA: TGTGCCCTAAAACTGGAGGAGCTCCATCCGTACGAGCAGTACTTC. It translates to CALKLEELHPYEQYF.

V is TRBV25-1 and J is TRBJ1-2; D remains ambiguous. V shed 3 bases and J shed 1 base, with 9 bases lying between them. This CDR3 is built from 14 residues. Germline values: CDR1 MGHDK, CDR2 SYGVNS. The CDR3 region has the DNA TGTGCCAGCAGTGATAGTTTGTATAACTATGGCTACACCTTC. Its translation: CASSDSLYNYGYTF.

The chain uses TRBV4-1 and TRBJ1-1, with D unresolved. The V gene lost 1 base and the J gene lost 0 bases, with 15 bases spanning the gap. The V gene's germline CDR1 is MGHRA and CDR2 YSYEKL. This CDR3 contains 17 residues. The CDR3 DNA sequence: TGCGCCAGCAGCCAAGCGGTAGGGCGGGGTCTGAACACTGAAGCTTTCTTT. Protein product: CASSQAVGRGLNTEAFF.

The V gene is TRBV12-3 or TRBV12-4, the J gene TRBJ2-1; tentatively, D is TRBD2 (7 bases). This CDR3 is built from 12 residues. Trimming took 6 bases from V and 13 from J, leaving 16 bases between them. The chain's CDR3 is CASRPGGGSQFF. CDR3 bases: TGTGCCAGCAGGCCTGGCGGGGGCTCACAGTTCTTC.

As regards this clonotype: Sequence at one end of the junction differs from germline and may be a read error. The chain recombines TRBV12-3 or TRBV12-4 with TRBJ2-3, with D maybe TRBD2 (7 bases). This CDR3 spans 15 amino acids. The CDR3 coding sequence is TGTGCCAGCAGTTTGGGGGCGGGGGAGACAGATACGCGGTATTTT. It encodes CASSLGAGETDTRYF.

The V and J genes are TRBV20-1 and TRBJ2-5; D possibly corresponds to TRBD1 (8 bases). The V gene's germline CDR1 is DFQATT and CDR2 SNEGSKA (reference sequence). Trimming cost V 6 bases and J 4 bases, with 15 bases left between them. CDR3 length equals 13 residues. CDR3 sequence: CSALRGTGETQYF. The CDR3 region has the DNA TGCAGTGCCTTGCGGGGGACAGGAGAGACCCAGTACTTC.

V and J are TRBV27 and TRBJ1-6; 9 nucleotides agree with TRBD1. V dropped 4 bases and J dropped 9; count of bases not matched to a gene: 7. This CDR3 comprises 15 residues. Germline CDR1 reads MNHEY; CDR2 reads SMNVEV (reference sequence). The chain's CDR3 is CASSSSGTGSSPLHF. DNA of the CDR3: TGTGCCAGCAGTTCAAGTGGGACAGGGAGTTCACCCCTCCACTTT.

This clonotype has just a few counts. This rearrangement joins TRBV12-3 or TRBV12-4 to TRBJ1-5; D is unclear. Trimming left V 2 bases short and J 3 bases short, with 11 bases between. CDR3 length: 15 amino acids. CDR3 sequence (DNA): TGTGCCAGCAGTTTAAGGGCCCCAAACAATCAGCCCCAGCATTTT. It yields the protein CASSLRAPNNQPQHF.

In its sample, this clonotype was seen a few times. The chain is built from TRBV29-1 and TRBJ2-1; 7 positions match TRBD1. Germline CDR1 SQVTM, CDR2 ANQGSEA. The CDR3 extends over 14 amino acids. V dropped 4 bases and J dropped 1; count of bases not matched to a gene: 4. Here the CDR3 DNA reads TGCAGCGTTGTCAGGGGGAGATCCTACAATGAGCAGTTCTTC. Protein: CSVVRGRSYNEQFF.

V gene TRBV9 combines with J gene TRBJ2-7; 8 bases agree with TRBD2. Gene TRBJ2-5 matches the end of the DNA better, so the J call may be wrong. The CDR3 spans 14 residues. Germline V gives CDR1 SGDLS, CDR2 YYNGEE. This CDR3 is CASSEDSGVETQYF. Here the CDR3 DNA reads TGTGCCAGCAGCGAAGATAGCGGGGTCGAGACCCAGTACTTC.

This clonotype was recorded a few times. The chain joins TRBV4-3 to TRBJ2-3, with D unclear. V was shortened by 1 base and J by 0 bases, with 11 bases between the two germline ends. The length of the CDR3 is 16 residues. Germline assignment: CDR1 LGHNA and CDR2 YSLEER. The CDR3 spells CASSQGPRHSTDTQYF. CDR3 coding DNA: TGCGCCAGCAGCCAAGGCCCTAGGCATAGCACAGATACGCAGTATTTT.

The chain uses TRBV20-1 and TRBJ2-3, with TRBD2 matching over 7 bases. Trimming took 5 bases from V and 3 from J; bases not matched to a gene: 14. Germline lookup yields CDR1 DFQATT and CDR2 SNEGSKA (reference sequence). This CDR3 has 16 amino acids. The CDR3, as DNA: TGCAGTGCTGACCCCGGGACTACCACTTTGACAGATACGCAGTATTTT. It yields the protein CSADPGTTTLTDTQYF.

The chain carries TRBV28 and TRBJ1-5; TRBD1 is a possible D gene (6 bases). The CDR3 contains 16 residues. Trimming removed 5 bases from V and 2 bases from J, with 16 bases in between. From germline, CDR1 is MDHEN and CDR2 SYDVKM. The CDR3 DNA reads TGTGCCAGCAGTAGTAACAGGGTTCGGGGCAATCAGCCCCAGCATTTT. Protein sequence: CASSSNRVRGNQPQHF.

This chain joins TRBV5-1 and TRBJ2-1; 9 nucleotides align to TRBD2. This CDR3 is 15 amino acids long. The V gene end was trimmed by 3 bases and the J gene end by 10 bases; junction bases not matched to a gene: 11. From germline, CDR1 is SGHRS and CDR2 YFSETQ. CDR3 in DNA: TGCGCCAGCAGCTCCTTTCCTAGCGGGATCTACGAGCAGTTCTTC. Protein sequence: CASSSFPSGIYEQFF. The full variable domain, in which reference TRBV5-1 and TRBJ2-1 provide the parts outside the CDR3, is KAGVTQTPRYLIKTRGQQVTLSCSPISGHRSVSWYQQTPGQGLQFLFEYFSETQRNKGNFPGRFSGRQFSNSRSEMNVSTLELGDSALYLCASSSFPSGIYEQFFGPGTRLTVL.

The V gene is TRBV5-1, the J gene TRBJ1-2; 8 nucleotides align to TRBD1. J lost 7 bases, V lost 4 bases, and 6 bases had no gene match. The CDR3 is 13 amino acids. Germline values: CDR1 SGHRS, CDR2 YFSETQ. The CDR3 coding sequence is TGCGCCAGCAGCGTGAGACAGGGGTTTGGCTACACCTTC. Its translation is CASSVRQGFGYTF.

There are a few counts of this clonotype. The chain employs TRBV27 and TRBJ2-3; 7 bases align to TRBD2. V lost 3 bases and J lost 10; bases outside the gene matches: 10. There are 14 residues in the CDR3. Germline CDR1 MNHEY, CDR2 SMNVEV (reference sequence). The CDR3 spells CASSFIAGASPQYF. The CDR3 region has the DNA TGTGCCAGCAGTTTTATTGCGGGAGCCTCTCCGCAGTATTTT.

The CDR3, as DNA: TGCAGCGTTAGGACATTGAACACTGAAGCTTTCTTT. This codes for CSVRTLNTEAFF. The J gene is TRBJ1-1, the V gene TRBV29-1; tentatively, D is TRBD1 (5 bases). Germline CDR1 reads SQVTM; CDR2 reads ANQGSEA. V lost 5 bases to trimming and J lost 0 bases, with 7 bases between them. The CDR3 contains 12 residues.

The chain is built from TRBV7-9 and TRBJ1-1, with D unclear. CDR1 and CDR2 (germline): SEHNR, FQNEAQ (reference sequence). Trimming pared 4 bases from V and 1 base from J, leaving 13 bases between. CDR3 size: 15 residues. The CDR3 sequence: CASSSHTTRNTEAFF. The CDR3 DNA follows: TGTGCCAGCAGCTCACATACCACGCGGAACACTGAAGCTTTCTTT.

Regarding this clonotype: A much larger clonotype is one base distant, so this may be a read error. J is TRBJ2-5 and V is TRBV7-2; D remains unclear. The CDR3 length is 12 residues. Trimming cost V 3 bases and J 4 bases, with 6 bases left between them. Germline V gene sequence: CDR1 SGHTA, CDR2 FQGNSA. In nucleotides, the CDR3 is TGTGCCAGCAGCTTTCATGGAGAGACCCAGTACTTC. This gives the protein CASSFHGETQYF.

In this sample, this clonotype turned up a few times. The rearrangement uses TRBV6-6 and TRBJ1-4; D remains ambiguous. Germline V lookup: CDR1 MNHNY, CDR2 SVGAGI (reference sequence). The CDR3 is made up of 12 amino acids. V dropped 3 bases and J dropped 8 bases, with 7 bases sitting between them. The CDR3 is CASSYPTEKLFF. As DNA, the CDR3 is TGTGCCAGCAGTTATCCGACAGAAAAACTGTTTTTT.

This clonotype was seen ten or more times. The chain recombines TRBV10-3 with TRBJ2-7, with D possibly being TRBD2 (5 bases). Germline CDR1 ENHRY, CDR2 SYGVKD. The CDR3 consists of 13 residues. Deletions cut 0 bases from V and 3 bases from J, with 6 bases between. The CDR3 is CAISESGVYEQYF. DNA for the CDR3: TGTGCCATCAGTGAGTCCGGGGTCTACGAGCAGTACTTC.

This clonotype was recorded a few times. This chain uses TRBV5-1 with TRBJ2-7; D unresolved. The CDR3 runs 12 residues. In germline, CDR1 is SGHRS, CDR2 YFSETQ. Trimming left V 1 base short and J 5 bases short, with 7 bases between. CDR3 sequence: CASSLNADEQYF. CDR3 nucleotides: TGCGCCAGCAGCTTGAATGCAGACGAGCAGTACTTC.

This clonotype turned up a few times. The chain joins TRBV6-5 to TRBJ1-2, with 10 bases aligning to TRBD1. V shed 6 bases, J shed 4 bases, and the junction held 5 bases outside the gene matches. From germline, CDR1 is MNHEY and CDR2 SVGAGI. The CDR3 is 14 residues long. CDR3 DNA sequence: TGTGCCAGCAGGCGCGGGACAGGGGTCTATGGCTACACCTTC. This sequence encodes CASRRGTGVYGYTF.

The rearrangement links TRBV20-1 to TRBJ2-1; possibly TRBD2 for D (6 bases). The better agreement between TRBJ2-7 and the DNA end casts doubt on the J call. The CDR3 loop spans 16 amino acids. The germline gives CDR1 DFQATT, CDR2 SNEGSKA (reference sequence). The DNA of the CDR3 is TGCAGTGCTAGAGATATAACGGGGGTGGCCTACAATGAGCAGTACTTC. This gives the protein CSARDITGVAYNEQYF.

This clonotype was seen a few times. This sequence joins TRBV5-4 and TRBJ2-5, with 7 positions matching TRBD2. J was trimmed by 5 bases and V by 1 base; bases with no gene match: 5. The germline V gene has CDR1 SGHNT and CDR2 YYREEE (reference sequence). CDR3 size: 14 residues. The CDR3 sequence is CASSLSLAAETQYF. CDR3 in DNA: TGTGCCAGCAGCTTGTCCCTAGCGGCGGAGACCCAGTACTTC.

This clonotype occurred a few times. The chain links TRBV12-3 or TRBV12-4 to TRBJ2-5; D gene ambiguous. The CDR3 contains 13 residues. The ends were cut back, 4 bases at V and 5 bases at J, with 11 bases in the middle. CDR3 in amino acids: CASSSLGPETQYF. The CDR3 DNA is TGTGCCAGCAGTTCGCTAGGTCCTGAGACCCAGTACTTC.